The rows below give T cell receptor beta chains drawn from one sample of a study of T cells in Graves' hyperthyroidism and ophthalmopathy. MiXCR, applied by TCRdb to the multiplex PCR reads, yields one record per CDR3 protein. The table has roughly 380,000 distinct CDR3 sequences, roughly 13% seen once. Sample: blood. The receptors were gathered from a woman younger than 35 with Graves' hyperthyroidism. Each CDR3 is given with its conserved first and last residue.

J gene	V gene	CDR3 protein
TRBJ1-1	TRBV3-1	CASSPPGTAYSPTGAFF
TRBJ2-5	TRBV7-9	CASSLMAPQGETQYF
TRBJ1-3	TRBV29-1	CSVQPGTDGNTIYF
TRBJ2-1	TRBV28	CASSFQRTYNEQFF
TRBJ1-5	TRBV27	CASRRGGGLNQPQHF
TRBJ2-7	TRBV12-3/TRBV12-4	CASSFSPGTGSDEQYF
TRBJ2-7	TRBV7-9	CASSFGPEGPSSYEQYF
TRBJ1-4	TRBV18	CASSPPTATNEKLFF
TRBJ1-5	TRBV29-1	CSVGLQGNQPQHF
TRBJ1-3	TRBV11-2	CASSLVTSNTIYF
TRBJ2-1	TRBV5-1	CASNRDKTYNEQFF
TRBJ2-7	TRBV28	CATNPPGLAGEQYF
TRBJ2-5	TRBV15	CATSPRRESETQYF
TRBJ1-5	TRBV12-3/TRBV12-4	CASTGAGSNQPQHF
TRBJ2-1	TRBV7-8	CASSLVAGGSSYNEQFF
TRBJ2-7	TRBV11-2	CASSLDQASHEQYF
TRBJ1-3	TRBV7-2	CASSLMTATGNTIYF
TRBJ2-1	TRBV19	CASSIWGAGSSYNEQFF
TRBJ2-7	TRBV9	CASSVGLGAYEQYF
TRBJ1-5	TRBV3-1	CASSQVRDSNQPQHF
TRBJ2-1	TRBV11-3	CASSLNGLAYNEQFF
TRBJ2-1	TRBV20-1	CSASRTSASSYNEQFF
TRBJ1-5	TRBV20-1	CSLGRGNQPQHF